Detailed here is one T cell receptor beta chain. V lost 1 base and J lost 10, with 11 bases in between. Germline loops: CDR1 SEHNR, CDR2 FQNEAQ (reference sequence). CDR3 size: 13 residues. The data stem from a study of blood T cell repertoires in COVID-19. Across the whole study: Samples representing acute and convalescent COVID-19 were sourced from the United States, Italy and Spain. T cells, B-cell-depleted T cells, or PBMCs supplied cDNA or gDNA.

TCRdb's copy holds only in-frame clones and misses some; the assay was immunoSEQ multiplex PCR. The profile shows some 400,000 clones, more than 65% of them singletons. Material for sequencing was peripheral blood. The receptor comes from a human donor with acute or convalescent COVID-19. The donor label of this sample is uncertain. The chain carries TRBV7-9 and TRBJ2-1; D ambiguous. CDR3 sequence reads: CASSLEPGWEQFF. The CDR3 region has the DNA TGTGCCAGCAGCTTAGAGCCGGGTTGGGAGCAGTTCTTC.